This passage covers 28 T cell receptor beta chains from one sample sequenced in a study of T cell responses to AZD1222 COVID-19 vaccine. Sequencing used immunoSEQ multiplex PCR; TCRdb keeps in-frame clones, though not all of them. Of roughly 200,000 clones in the sample, approximately 92% are singletons; the top ten hold around 0.97%. The sequences come from peripheral blood, collected 28 days after the second dose of the MenACWY control vaccine. Every receptor here comes from an adult who received the MenACWY meningococcal vaccine as a control.

V gene TRBV2 combines with J gene TRBJ1-5; 12 nucleotides agree with TRBD1. CDR3 length: 15 amino acids. Germline V CDR1 and CDR2: SNHLY, FYNNEI. J gave up 7 bases and V 5 bases, and 6 bases lay outside the gene matches. The CDR3 DNA sequence: TGTGCCAGCAGTCAAGAGGGGACAGGGGGCCAGCCCCAGCATTTT. This encodes CASSQEGTGGQPQHF. The full variable domain, completed using reference TRBV2 and TRBJ1-5, is EPEVTQTPSHQVTQMGQEVILRCVPISNHLYFYWYRQILGQKVEFLVSFYNNEISEKSEIFDDQFSVERPDGSNFTLKIRSTKLEDSAMYFCASSQEGTGGQPQHFGDGTRLSIL.

This chain connects TRBV10-3 to TRBJ2-5; D gene unclear. The CDR3 is made up of 15 amino acids. The germline gives CDR1 ENHRY, CDR2 SYGVKD. The germline V and J ends were trimmed by 3 bases and 1 base, with 12 bases remaining between them. DNA for the CDR3: TGTGCCATCAGTGATACGGTGCGGTCCCAAGAGACCCAGTACTTC. Protein: CAISDTVRSQETQYF.

This sequence joins TRBV28 and TRBJ1-4, with D unresolved. Germline loops: CDR1 MDHEN, CDR2 SYDVKM. Trimming removed 6 bases at V and 3 bases at J, with 11 bases between. This CDR3 contains 14 residues. CDR3 in DNA: TGTGCCAGCAGGTCTATCGGGCCTAATGAAAAACTGTTTTTT. Its translation is CASRSIGPNEKLFF. The full variable domain, its missing parts supplied by reference TRBV28 and TRBJ1-4, is DVKVTQSSRYLVKRTGEKVFLECVQDMDHENMFWYRQDPGLGLRLIYFSYDVKMKEKGDIPEGYSVSREKKERFSLILESASTNQTSMYLCASRSIGPNEKLFFGSGTQLSVL.

The chain combines TRBV2 with TRBJ1-5; 10 bases match TRBD1. After removal of 5 bases from V and 4 bases from J, the junction contained 2 bases not matched to a gene. This CDR3 has 14 residues. Germline loops: CDR1 SNHLY, CDR2 FYNNEI. The CDR3 nucleotides read TGTGCCAGCAGTTCGGGACAGGGGAATCAGCCCCAGCATTTT. This encodes CASSSGQGNQPQHF.

The chain recombines TRBV2 with TRBJ1-2, with D perhaps matching TRBD1 (6 bases). The CDR3 contains 12 residues. V was shortened by 9 bases and J by 2 bases, with 10 bases between the two germline ends. Germline V lookup: CDR1 SNHLY, CDR2 FYNNEI. CDR3 sequence reads: CASIQGNYGYTF. CDR3 DNA sequence: TGTGCCAGTATCCAGGGGAACTATGGCTACACCTTC.

The chain employs TRBV18 and TRBJ1-2; no clear D gene. Germline values: CDR1 KGHSH, CDR2 LQKENI. With 6 bases removed from V and 0 bases from J, the gap between germline ends came to 8 bases. CDR3 size: 13 residues. The CDR3 DNA reads as TGTGCCAGCTCGCCGGAGACTAACTATGGCTACACCTTC. Its protein is CASSPETNYGYTF.

For this clone: Other DNA sequences in the sample encode the same CDR3. The rearrangement links TRBV6-5 to TRBJ1-6; TRBD1 matches 7 bases. J was trimmed by 6 bases and V by 3 bases; bases with no gene match: 2. The CDR3 is 14 residues long. Germline CDR1 reads MNHEY; CDR2 reads SVGAGI. The CDR3 DNA reads TGTGCCAGCAGTTATAGGGGGCCTAATTCACCCCTCCACTTT. It translates to CASSYRGPNSPLHF.

This rearrangement joins TRBV6-6 to TRBJ2-7; D unresolved. V dropped 7 bases and J dropped 4 bases, with 8 bases sitting between them. Germline CDR1 MNHNY, CDR2 SVGAGI (reference sequence). CDR3 length: 11 amino acids. CDR3 amino acids: CASIDGYEQYF. CDR3 nucleotide sequence: TGTGCCAGCATCGACGGTTACGAGCAGTACTTC.

This clone has just a few counts. This chain connects TRBV28 to TRBJ2-2; 10 nucleotides agree with TRBD2. This CDR3 comprises 16 residues. The J segment lost 0 bases and the V segment lost 6 bases, leaving 4 bases of the junction unmatched. Germline values: CDR1 MDHEN, CDR2 SYDVKM. The CDR3: CASSILAGTNTGELFF. The CDR3 DNA reads as TGTGCCAGCAGCATACTAGCGGGGACGAACACCGGGGAGCTGTTTTTT.

Only a few counts were recorded for this clone. This chain connects TRBV5-4 to TRBJ1-2; no reliable D call. Trimming left V 3 bases short and J 1 base short, with 4 bases between. The CDR3 is 12 amino acids. CDR1 is SGHNT, CDR2 YYREEE, per germline (reference sequence). Here the CDR3 DNA reads TGTGCCAGCAGCTCAAATAACTATGGCTACACCTTC. Amino acids: CASSSNNYGYTF.

This rearrangement joins TRBV6-5 to TRBJ1-2, with 7 nucleotides matching TRBD1. Unmatched junction bases numbered 9, after V lost 7 bases and J lost 4 bases. The CDR3 runs to 14 residues. The V gene's germline CDR1 is MNHEY and CDR2 SVGAGI. DNA for the CDR3: TGTGCCAGCACCCGCCCGACAGGGTCCTATGGCTACACCTTC. Protein product: CASTRPTGSYGYTF.

The V gene is TRBV30, the J gene TRBJ1-5; the D gene is possibly TRBD1 (5 bases). V lost 2 bases and J lost 0, with 11 bases in between. Germline V gene lookup returns CDR1 GTSNPN and CDR2 SVGIG (reference sequence). The CDR3 has 15 amino acids. This CDR3 is CAWSKGLYSNQPQHF. Here the CDR3 DNA reads TGTGCCTGGAGTAAGGGACTTTATAGCAATCAGCCCCAGCATTTT.

The gene calls are TRBV5-1 and TRBJ2-3; 7 positions agree with TRBD1. V was pared by 2 bases and J by 2 bases, with 2 bases of the junction left unmatched. The CDR3 length is 14 residues. Germline V gives CDR1 SGHRS, CDR2 YFSETQ. CDR3 DNA sequence: TGCGCCAGCAGCTTCGGACAGGACACAGATACGCAGTATTTT. Its protein product is CASSFGQDTDTQYF.

V gene TRBV18 combines with J gene TRBJ1-4, with D maybe TRBD1 (5 bases). CDR1 and CDR2 (germline): KGHSH, LQKENI. The CDR3 totals 15 residues. Between the trimmed V and J ends, which lost 1 base and 4 bases, there was a span of 10 bases. CDR3: CASSPQRGGNEKLFF. CDR3 sequence (DNA): TGTGCCAGCTCACCACAACGTGGGGGTAATGAAAAACTGTTTTTT.

The gene calls are TRBV6-5 and TRBJ1-2; D ambiguous. The CDR3 contains 14 residues. The V end lost 1 base, the J end lost 2 bases, and 8 bases lay between the germline ends. Germline loops: CDR1 MNHEY, CDR2 SVGAGI. CDR3 coding DNA: TGTGCCAGCAGTTACTACGGCGGGAACTATGGCTACACCTTC. This codes for CASSYYGGNYGYTF.

The chain couples TRBV5-1 to TRBJ1-4, with a weak D call TRBD1 (6 bases). Germline V lookup: CDR1 SGHRS, CDR2 YFSETQ. This CDR3 region has 15 residues. The V end was cut by 3 bases, the J end by 5 bases, with 14 bases between. This CDR3 reads CASSSYRGANEKLFF. CDR3 DNA sequence: TGCGCCAGCAGCTCGTACCGGGGGGCGAATGAAAAACTGTTTTTT.

The chain combines TRBV6-5 with TRBJ1-1, with D perhaps TRBD1 (6 bases). V shed 6 bases and J shed 4 bases, with 12 bases lying between them. Germline V gene data show CDR1 as MNHEY and CDR2 as SVGAGI. This CDR3 is built from 13 residues. The DNA for the CDR3 is TGTGCCAGCAGGAAACCAGGGGCCACTGAAGCTTTCTTT. Translation gives CASRKPGATEAFF.

V usage is TRBV29-1 and J usage is TRBJ2-7; D tentatively reads TRBD1 or TRBD2 (5 bases each). Looked up from germline, CDR1 is SQVTM and CDR2 is ANQGSEA. This CDR3 has 16 residues. V was trimmed by 0 bases and J by 0 bases, leaving 15 bases between them. The CDR3 DNA reads as TGCAGCGTTGAAGATACTAGGGGTCGGAGCTCCTACGAGCAGTACTTC. Protein sequence: CSVEDTRGRSSYEQYF.

This chain joins TRBV27 and TRBJ1-2; TRBD1 is a possible D gene (6 bases). This CDR3 comprises 14 residues. Trimming took 4 bases from V and 4 from J, leaving 13 bases between them. The germline V gene has CDR1 MNHEY and CDR2 SMNVEV (reference sequence). In DNA form, the CDR3 reads TGTGCCAGCAGTTCCCCAACAGGGAGCTATGGCTACACCTTC. Amino acids: CASSSPTGSYGYTF.

The gene calls are TRBV5-5 and TRBJ1-2; 7 positions agree with TRBD1. Trimming took 4 bases from V and 6 from J; bases not matched to a gene: 6. The CDR3 has 13 residues. Germline V lookup: CDR1 SGHKS, CDR2 YYEKEE (reference sequence). The CDR3, as DNA: TGTGCCAGCAGCCGGGACAGTTACGATGGCTACACCTTC. Protein sequence: CASSRDSYDGYTF. The full variable domain, rest sourced from reference TRBV5-5 and TRBJ1-2, is DAGVTQSPTHLIKTRGQQVTLRCSPISGHKSVSWYQQVLGQGPQFIFQYYEKEERGRGNFPDRFSARQFPNYSSELNVNALLLGDSALYLCASSRDSYDGYTFGSGTRLTVV.

The chain employs TRBV7-3 and TRBJ2-2; 7 bases line up with TRBD1. This CDR3 comprises 17 residues. V lost 1 base to trimming and J lost 2 bases; unmatched junction nucleotides: 7. Per germline, CDR1 SGHTA and CDR2 FQGTGA. The chain's CDR3 is CASSLSPTGVNTGELFF. For the CDR3, the DNA is TGTGCCAGCAGCTTAAGCCCAACAGGGGTCAACACCGGGGAGCTGTTTTTT.

This rearrangement joins TRBV28 to TRBJ1-2; D call uncertain. The CDR3 is 16 residues long. Looked up from germline, CDR1 is MDHEN and CDR2 is SYDVKM. V lost 3 bases, J lost 7 bases, and 21 bases lay in between. Here the CDR3 DNA reads TGTGCCAGCAGTTTCATAAGACGTGCGCGTGTTGGTGGCTACACCTTC. Translation: CASSFIRRARVGGYTF.

V usage is TRBV4-2 and J usage is TRBJ2-1, with D maybe TRBD2 (5 bases). Trimming pared 4 bases from V and 4 bases from J, leaving 14 bases between. The germline gives CDR1 LGHNA, CDR2 YNFKEQ. There are 15 residues in the CDR3. The CDR3 region is CASSLEAALYNEQFF. CDR3 sequence (DNA): TGTGCCAGCAGCCTGGAGGCAGCCCTATACAATGAGCAGTTCTTC.

The V and J genes are TRBV18 and TRBJ2-1; the D is unclear. Germline lookup yields CDR1 KGHSH and CDR2 LQKENI. The CDR3 sequence is 12 residues long. The germline V and J ends were trimmed by 3 bases and 9 bases, with 9 bases remaining between them. CDR3 amino acids: CASSPRLGEQFF. CDR3 DNA: TGTGCCAGCTCACCTCGACTGGGTGAGCAGTTCTTC.

This chain joins TRBV4-2 and TRBJ2-7, with D possibly being TRBD2 (5 bases). The germline gives CDR1 LGHNA, CDR2 YNFKEQ. V lost 7 bases, J lost 1 base, and 17 bases lay in between. The CDR3 is 15 residues long. The CDR3 here is CASKQIGLESYEQYF. CDR3 DNA sequence: TGTGCCAGCAAACAGATTGGACTGGAGTCCTACGAGCAGTACTTC.

The CDR3 protein is CASSLRGFGNTIYF. CDR3 nucleotides: TGTGCCAGCAGCTTGAGGGGGTTTGGAAACACCATATATTTT. The chain has TRBV13 and TRBJ1-3; tentatively, D is TRBD1 (6 bases). V was clipped by 3 bases and J by 3 bases, with 9 bases between them. There are 14 residues in the CDR3. The V gene's germline CDR1 is PRHDT and CDR2 FYEKMQ (reference sequence).

This chain links TRBV4-2 with TRBJ1-2; 9 nucleotides match TRBD1. The junction had 4 bases not matched to a gene; V was cut back by 7 bases and J by 1 base. Germline CDR1 and CDR2: LGHNA and YNFKEQ. CDR3 length: 14 residues. The CDR3 DNA reads as TGTGCCAGCACCAGGACAGGGGATAACTATGGCTACACCTTC. Its protein product is CASTRTGDNYGYTF.

In DNA, the CDR3 is TGTGCCAGCAGCCCCGGTGGAAATGAGCAGTTCTTC. Its protein product is CASSPGGNEQFF. V is TRBV6-6 and J is TRBJ2-1; D ambiguous. Trimming cost V 6 bases and J 7 bases, with 10 bases left between them. The CDR3 consists of 12 residues. From germline, CDR1 is MNHNY and CDR2 SVGAGI (reference sequence).